A single sample is the source of the 19 T cell receptor beta chains below, sequenced in a study of neurological immune-mediated disorders. TCRdb reanalysed the 5' RACE reads using MiXCR and keeps one entry per CDR3 protein. The sample holds tens of thousands of distinct CDR3 sequences, roughly 4.5% seen once. The source material was PBMCs. The receptors were gathered from a man aged 25-40 years with multiple sclerosis.

This clonotype showed up many times. The rearrangement joins TRBV5-1 to TRBJ2-1; D might be TRBD1 or TRBD2, each matching 5 bases. CDR3 length equals 13 residues. Trimming removed 0 bases at V and 12 bases at J, with 13 bases between. Germline CDR1 SGHRS, CDR2 YFSETQ. Written as DNA, the CDR3 is TGCGCCAGCAGCTTGGGCCAGGGTAGCGTGCAGTTCTTC. It encodes CASSLGQGSVQFF.

This clonotype was picked up many times. The chain couples TRBV5-1 to TRBJ2-3; tentatively, D is TRBD2 (5 bases). Germline lookup yields CDR1 SGHRS and CDR2 YFSETQ. The V end lost 4 bases, the J end lost 6 bases, and 18 bases lay between the germline ends. This CDR3 has 15 residues. CDR3 region: CASSLSDFWLDTQYF. CDR3 coding DNA: TGCGCCAGCAGCCTCTCGGACTTTTGGTTGGATACGCAGTATTTT.

This clonotype has a count of ten or more. This sequence joins TRBV5-6 and TRBJ1-6, with no clear D. The CDR3 contains 14 residues. Trimming removed 1 base at V and 7 bases at J, with 9 bases between. From germline, CDR1 is SGHDT and CDR2 YYEEEE. The CDR3 loop reads CASSLRGFNSPLHF. The CDR3 coding sequence is TGTGCCAGCAGCTTGAGAGGGTTCAATTCACCCCTCCACTTT.

This clonotype was detected many times. V is TRBV10-3 and J is TRBJ2-3; perhaps D is TRBD1 or TRBD2 (5 bases each). V gave up 5 bases and J gave up 0 bases, with 15 bases separating them. CDR1 and CDR2 (germline): ENHRY, SYGVKD. This CDR3 is built from 16 residues. The CDR3 spells CAISPGTTLSTDTQYF. The CDR3 coding sequence is TGTGCCATCAGTCCAGGGACGACGCTTAGCACAGATACGCAGTATTTT.

This clonotype was counted a few times. The CDR3 coding sequence is TGCGCCAGCAGCCAGGGCTCAGGTACCGAAGCTTTCTTT. This translates into CASSQGSGTEAFF. V and J are TRBV4-1 and TRBJ1-1; no clear D. The ends were cut back, 3 bases at V and 8 bases at J, with 13 bases in the middle. The CDR3 has 13 residues. Germline loops: CDR1 MGHRA, CDR2 YSYEKL.

This clonotype was recorded at least ten times. The CDR3 loop reads CASSSATTSGNYGYTF. Here the CDR3 DNA reads TGCGCCAGCAGCTCCGCCACCACATCAGGGAACTATGGCTACACCTTC. V gene TRBV5-1 combines with J gene TRBJ1-2, with a tentative D call TRBD1 (5 bases). The germline V gene encodes CDR1 SGHRS and CDR2 YFSETQ. Trimming took 3 bases from V and 2 from J, leaving 17 bases between them. This CDR3 has 16 amino acids.

The table lists this clonotype with a few counts. This rearrangement joins TRBV5-1 to TRBJ1-6, with D unclear. The CDR3 extends over 13 amino acids. The ends were cut back, 4 bases at V and 7 bases at J, with 9 bases in the middle. Germline CDR1 SGHRS, CDR2 YFSETQ. The DNA for the CDR3 is TGCGCCAGCAGCCCTGTGGAGAATTCACCCCTCCACTTT. Protein product: CASSPVENSPLHF.

This clonotype was observed at least ten times. The rearrangement links TRBV7-8 to TRBJ1-2; 7 bases line up with TRBD1. This CDR3 has 15 residues. The V and J ends lost 5 bases and 8 bases, in that order; junction bases with no gene match: 14. Germline V gene data show CDR1 as SGHVS and CDR2 as FQNEAQ. CDR3 loop: CASSTKLTGKGGYTF. In DNA form, the CDR3 reads TGTGCCAGCAGCACCAAGCTGACAGGGAAGGGAGGCTACACCTTC.

The table lists this clonotype with many counts. The chain employs TRBV12-3 or TRBV12-4 and TRBJ1-2, with 9 bases matching TRBD1. The ends lost 7 bases at V and 5 bases at J; junction bases unmatched: 5. The CDR3 totals 13 residues. The CDR3 spells CASNRQGEYGYTF. CDR3 coding DNA: TGTGCCAGCAATAGACAGGGGGAGTATGGCTACACCTTC.

In its sample, this clonotype was seen a few times. A read error may account for a junction end that differs from germline. This chain joins TRBV4-1 and TRBJ1-5; D is unclear. The germline V gene encodes CDR1 MGHRA and CDR2 YSYEKL. The CDR3 extends over 17 amino acids. The CDR3 spells CASSQGAELVGNQPQNF. The DNA for the CDR3 is TGCGCCAGCAGCCAAGGAGCCGAGCTCGTGGGCAATCAGCCCCAGAATTTT.

This clonotype came up many times. The chain links TRBV5-1 to TRBJ2-7; 10 bases line up with TRBD1. This CDR3 has 13 residues. The J segment lost 6 bases and the V segment lost 4 bases, leaving 4 bases of the junction unmatched. Per germline, CDR1 SGHRS and CDR2 YFSETQ. CDR3 region: CASSRDRGREQYV. The CDR3, as DNA: TGCGCCAGCAGCCGCGACAGGGGGCGCGAGCAGTACGTC.

This clonotype was recorded many times. The CDR3, as DNA: TGTGCCAGCAGCCATCCCGGGGGCGGGGCGAACACCGGGGAGCTGTTTTTT. Translation: CASSHPGGGANTGELFF. The chain has TRBV4-2 and TRBJ2-2; D may match TRBD1 or TRBD2 (6 bases each). The V gene lost 3 bases and the J gene lost 0 bases, with 14 bases spanning the gap. There are 17 residues in the CDR3. CDR1 is LGHNA, CDR2 YNFKEQ, per germline.

This clonotype was recorded at least ten times. V and J are TRBV7-8 and TRBJ1-5; D might be TRBD1 (5 bases). The CDR3 has 15 residues. The germline V gene has CDR1 SGHVS and CDR2 FQNEAQ. Trimming left V 4 bases short and J 9 bases short, with 19 bases between. CDR3 sequence: CASSSLDGGLWPQHF. In nucleotides, the CDR3 is TGTGCCAGCAGCTCGTTGGACGGGGGTCTTTGGCCCCAGCATTTT.

This clonotype was seen ten or more times. This chain joins TRBV5-1 and TRBJ2-1; tentative D call: TRBD1 (6 bases). V lost 0 bases and J 1 base, leaving 11 bases between the germline ends. Germline CDR1 and CDR2: SGHRS and YFSETQ. This CDR3 comprises 16 residues. CDR3 coding DNA: TGCGCCAGCAGCTTGGGGGCAGGGGCGTCCTACAATGAGCAGTTCTTC. Amino acid sequence: CASSLGAGASYNEQFF.

This clonotype was seen a handful of times. The chain employs TRBV20-1 and TRBJ2-3; D ambiguous. This CDR3 is built from 12 residues. Germline CDR1 is DFQATT and CDR2 is SNEGSKA (reference sequence). The V and J ends lost 3 bases and 2 bases respectively, with 6 bases between them. For the CDR3, the DNA is TGCAGTGCTAGTTCTATCACAGATACGCAGTATTTT. Its translation is CSASSITDTQYF.

Many counts were recorded for this clonotype. V is TRBV18 and J is TRBJ1-5; D is unclear. The CDR3 length is 13 residues. V was shortened by 6 bases and J by 3 bases, with 9 bases between the two germline ends. In germline, CDR1 is KGHSH, CDR2 LQKENI. The CDR3 region has the DNA TGTGCCAGCTCGTCGGGCCTCAATCAGCCCCAGCATTTT. This encodes CASSSGLNQPQHF.

This clonotype was seen a handful of times. This chain connects TRBV27 to TRBJ1-2; 7 bases match TRBD1. CDR3 size: 14 residues. The ends lost 6 bases at V and 6 bases at J; junction bases unmatched: 10. CDR1 MNHEY and CDR2 SMNVEV come from the germline V gene (reference sequence). CDR3 loop: CASSLIKGADGYTF. Written as DNA, the CDR3 is TGTGCCAGCAGCCTAATAAAGGGGGCCGATGGCTACACCTTC.

This clonotype was recorded many times. V is TRBV7-3 and J is TRBJ2-2; the D call may be TRBD1 or TRBD2 (5 bases each). Trimming shortened V by 4 bases and J by 7 bases, and 13 bases separated the two germline ends. Per the germline V gene, CDR1 is SGHTA and CDR2 is FQGTGA. The CDR3 spans 14 residues. CDR3 residues: CASSSGDVRGELFF. The CDR3 DNA reads as TGTGCCAGCAGCTCCGGGGACGTACGCGGGGAGCTGTTTTTT.

This clonotype was found many times. The rearrangement uses TRBV6-2 or TRBV6-3 and TRBJ2-3, with TRBD1 identical over 7 bases. V was clipped by 5 bases and J by 0 bases; unmatched bases: 2. The CDR3 is made up of 14 amino acids. CDR1 and CDR2 from the germline V gene are MNHEY and SVGEGT. CDR3 residues: CASSRDSSTDTQYF. As DNA, the CDR3 is TGTGCCAGCAGTAGGGACAGCAGCACAGATACGCAGTATTTT.